This entry features one TCR beta chain sequence. Its antigen target is currently unknown. No quality values exist for individual bases; no much larger clone is one base distant. The CDR3 runs 13 residues from the cysteine to the phenylalanine. CDR3 DNA only is kept here, 39 bases in frame from base 1. The germline V gene provides CDR1 SGHTA and CDR2 FQGTGA. A distance of 10 bases separates the germline ends of V and J, which lose 1 base and 6 bases respectively. The data originate from a study of blood T cell repertoires in COVID-19 (dated by TCRdb to the early 2020s). A note on the overall study: Collaborator samples came from the United States, Italy and Spain and covered acute and convalescent phases of COVID-19. Deeply sampled blood TCRbeta repertoires from subjects exposed to, actively infected with, or recovered from COVID-19 were included in the dataset. A de-identified subject ID, COVID-19 status, age in years and sex were almost always included in the sample metadata. Where HLA class I and class II types were available, the types were taken from metadata supplied by the sample provider, not from assay-based typing. A freely available public database, intended as a resource for researchers studying the immune response to SARS-CoV-2, is where the repertoires were released. Samples came from the ongoing ImmuneRACE study (first 160 participants) plus 1,254 subjects from 6 global collaborators. The material from the prospective study consisted of cDNA or gDNA derived from T cells, B-cell-depleted T cells, or PBMCs.

The study at large found these results: How much clinical and demographic metadata was included differed by source and by participant, and the metadata was provided uncurated.

TCRbeta CDR3 regions were amplified from genomic DNA by means of the immunoSEQ Assay, a bias-controlled multiplex PCR. Turning to the authors' computational methods: Within the assay, amplification of reference gene primers was used to estimate how many nucleated cells each sample contained. To quantify the absolute abundance of each unique TCRbeta CDR3 rearrangement, sequence reads were collapsed and filtered. For each sample, productive Simpson clonality was calculated as the square root of Simpson's diversity index across productive rearrangements. What TCRdb holds here is the immuneACCESS table cut down to in-frame rearrangements. Part of the clones is not present; checked against another copy, under half of the missing clones reflect an unresolved V gene, and the others are unexplained. Clonal size and the V and J genes are those of that table, whereas D and trimming came from the DNA. In all, the sample holds about 260,000 clones, and about nine tenths of those were seen once. The ten biggest clones cover around 2.5% of the sample.

One collaborating source in Seattle enrolled patients while the patients were actively infected and followed the patients over time throughout the course of disease. Each collaborating institution followed its own protocols to collect whole blood in K2EDTA tubes. For TCRbeta analysis, collaborators shipped samples in one of three forms: frozen whole blood, isolated PBMCs, or DNA extracted from either of those sample types. Sequences were obtained from peripheral blood. The receptor chain draws on TRBV7-3 and TRBJ2-7, and possibly TRBD2, on 5 matching bases. The clonotype comes from a person under 30 with COVID-19, enrolled during active disease. The DNA is TGTGCCAGCAGCTTAAATCTAGCTGGCGAGCAGTACTTC. It translates to CASSLNLAGEQYF.